This entry lists 14 T cell receptor beta chains sequenced from one sample in a study of response to subunit inactivated influenza vaccine. Each CDR3 protein is one row after TCRdb ran MiXCR on the RT-PCR reads. The table records more than 700,000 distinct CDR3 sequences, 20% to 25% of them present only once. Material: PBMCs from blood, obtained 4 to 6 days after vaccination. All receptors come from a middle-aged man who received an inactivated influenza vaccine.

The CDR3 is CASSPYRELLETQYF. CDR3 sequence (DNA): TGTGCCAGCAGCCCGTACCGCGAATTGTTAGAGACCCAGTACTTC. This chain connects TRBV7-8 to TRBJ2-5; no firm D call. CDR3 length: 15 amino acids. Germline assignment: CDR1 SGHVS and CDR2 FQNEAQ. V lost 5 bases and J lost 4, with 17 bases in between.

This clonotype came up a few times. In DNA, the CDR3 is TGTGCCAGCAGCATCACGGCGAACTATGGCTACACCTTC. Its protein is CASSITANYGYTF. The rearrangement links TRBV12-3 or TRBV12-4 to TRBJ1-2; D gene uncertain. This CDR3 contains 13 residues. Trimming cost V 6 bases and J 2 bases, with 10 bases left between them.

The rearrangement joins TRBV20-1 to TRBJ2-5; D is possibly TRBD2 (6 bases). Trimming pared 7 bases from V and 2 bases from J, leaving 11 bases between. This CDR3 has 12 amino acids. The germline CDR1 and CDR2 sequences are DFQATT and SNEGSKA (reference sequence). This CDR3 reads CSVGRQQETQYF. The CDR3 nucleotides are TGCAGTGTCGGGAGACAGCAAGAGACCCAGTACTTC.

This clonotype has more than one count but fewer than ten. The chain links TRBV7-2 to TRBJ2-7, with D perhaps matching TRBD1 or TRBD2 (5 bases each). V gave up 5 bases and J gave up 0 bases, with 11 bases separating them. The CDR3 covers 14 residues. The germline V gene encodes CDR1 SGHTA and CDR2 FQGNSA. CDR3 DNA sequence: TGTGCCAGCAGCCCGGAGGACACCTCCTACGAGCAGTACTTC. Translated, it gives CASSPEDTSYEQYF.

V gene TRBV4-1 combines with J gene TRBJ2-3; 9 bases are shared with TRBD2. The CDR3 has 16 amino acids. CDR1 is MGHRA, CDR2 YSYEKL, per germline. Trimming took 3 bases from V and 5 from J; bases not matched to a gene: 9. The CDR3 DNA is TGCGCCAGCAGCCAGGCGGGAGGGCCTCTTGGAGATACGCAGTATTTT. Translating gives CASSQAGGPLGDTQYF.

The chain is built from TRBV12-3 or TRBV12-4 and TRBJ2-5; D remains unclear. V lost 5 bases to trimming and J lost 4 bases, with 11 bases between them. This CDR3 comprises 13 residues. The CDR3 here is CASSTDVGETQYF. The CDR3 DNA reads TGTGCCAGCAGTACTGACGTAGGAGAGACCCAGTACTTC.

The rearrangement links TRBV3-1 to TRBJ2-1; D might be TRBD2 (5 bases). The CDR3 sequence is 13 residues long. Germline assignment: CDR1 LGHDT and CDR2 YNNKEL (reference sequence). Trimming took off 2 bases at V and 7 bases at J, with 9 bases between the two ends. The CDR3 coding sequence is TGTGCCAGCAGCCAAATGAAGCGGAATGAGCAGTTCTTC. Residues: CASSQMKRNEQFF.

This clonotype showed up many times. The chain couples TRBV5-5 to TRBJ2-1; 10 nucleotides align to TRBD2. After removal of 0 bases from V and 9 bases from J, the junction contained 6 bases not matched to a gene. The germline V gene encodes CDR1 SGHKS and CDR2 YYEKEE (reference sequence). The CDR3 has 15 residues. This CDR3 is CASSLDSGRAPEQFF. The CDR3 bases are TGTGCCAGCAGCTTGGACAGCGGGAGGGCGCCTGAGCAGTTCTTC.

V is TRBV4-3 and J is TRBJ2-2, with D perhaps given as TRBD1 or TRBD2 (6 bases each). Deletions cut 0 bases from V and 4 bases from J, with 15 bases between. This CDR3 has 17 amino acids. Germline V CDR1 and CDR2: LGHNA, YSLEER. CDR3 DNA: TGCGCCAGCAGCCAAGATTTTCGGGGGCATGTCACCGGGGAGCTGTTTTTT. This encodes CASSQDFRGHVTGELFF.

This clonotype was counted a few times. This chain links TRBV20-1 with TRBJ1-1; 12 bases line up with TRBD1. Germline CDR1 and CDR2: DFQATT and SNEGSKA (reference sequence). V was pared by 0 bases and J by 5 bases, with 13 bases of the junction left unmatched. The length of the CDR3 is 18 residues. The CDR3 DNA sequence: TGCAGTGCTAGAGACCCGGGACAGGGGGCGAGAGGGAGAACTGAAGCTTTCTTT. The encoded protein is CSARDPGQGARGRTEAFF.

The sample holds one count of this clonotype. One base away lies a much larger clone, so this may be a sequencing read error. The chain combines TRBV12-3 or TRBV12-4 with TRBJ2-3; D is unresolved. CDR3 length: 13 residues. The CDR3 region has the DNA TGTGCCAGCAGTTTTGTGGGCCCAGATACGCACTATTTT. Its protein is CASSFVGPDTHYF.

This clonotype was detected ten times or more. V is TRBV20-1 and J is TRBJ1-2; no clear D. V lost 3 bases and J 4 bases, leaving 9 bases between the germline ends. The CDR3 spans 12 residues. Germline V CDR1 and CDR2: DFQATT, SNEGSKA (reference sequence). CDR3 in DNA: TGCAGTGCTAGTGGTACAAGCTATGGCTACACCTTC. It specifies CSASGTSYGYTF.

The chain joins TRBV4-2 to TRBJ2-1, with 9 nucleotides matching TRBD2. J gave up 5 bases and V 7 bases, and 6 bases lay outside the gene matches. The length of the CDR3 is 14 residues. Germline values: CDR1 LGHNA, CDR2 YNFKEQ. DNA of the CDR3: TGTGCCAGCACGATAGCGGGGGCTAACAATGAGCAGTTCTTC. Its translation: CASTIAGANNEQFF.

In its sample, this clonotype was seen a few times. The chain employs TRBV7-8 and TRBJ1-6; D not resolved. Germline loops: CDR1 SGHVS, CDR2 FQNEAQ. Trimming shortened V by 5 bases and J by 6 bases, and 11 bases separated the two germline ends. The CDR3 totals 14 residues. CDR3 in amino acids: CASSRTRVNSPLHF. CDR3 bases: TGTGCCAGCAGCCGAACAAGAGTTAATTCACCCCTCCACTTT. Combining the CDR3 with reference TRBV7-8 and TRBJ1-6 gives the whole variable domain GAGVSQSPRYKVAKRGQDVALRCDPISGHVSLFWYQQALGQGPEFLTYFQNEAQLDKSGLPSDRFFAERPEGSVSTLKIQRTQQEDSAVYLCASSRTRVNSPLHFGNGTRLTVT.